The subject of this entry is one T cell receptor beta chain. Its target is unknown. This sample is drawn from a study of blood T cells in healthy people across ages. Study-wide context: Template switching caught about one barcoded beta molecule for each two T cells.

The second PCR ran 7 to 11 cycles with a sample-barcoded 5' primer and J-beta primers. All cDNA molecules were each tagged by a template-switch adaptor with 12 random nucleotides. Each CDR3 protein is one row after TCRdb ran MiXCR on the 5' RACE reads. The sample has hundreds of thousands of distinct CDR3 sequences; roughly 34% are singletons. Samples each had at least 6 micrograms of total RNA extracted. Trimming removed 6 bases from V and 7 bases from J, with 12 bases in between. The CDR3 loop spans 12 amino acids. Findings and caveats of the study: Observed TCR beta diversity showed a strong correlation with the percentage of naive T cells as measured by flow cytometry.

The origin of this receptor is a young man in good health. The sequencing sample was made of blood. This rearrangement joins TRBV12-3 or TRBV12-4 to TRBJ1-2; D may be TRBD1 (6 bases). The CDR3 reads CASSPNRVGYTF. The CDR3 coding sequence is TGTGCCAGCAGCCCAAACAGGGTTGGCTACACCTTC.